This T cell receptor beta chain originates from a study of blood T cell repertoires in COVID-19. Study summary: The cDNA or gDNA used as material had been derived from T cells, B-cell-depleted T cells, or PBMCs.

Trimming left V 0 bases short and J 6 bases short, with 21 bases between. Germline V gene sequence: CDR1 SGDLS, CDR2 YYNGEE. This CDR3 has 18 amino acids. This table comes from immunoSEQ multiplex PCR, and its TCRdb copy is limited to in-frame clones, with some not included. The sample has around 16,000 clones; around 86% are singletons. The sequenced material came from peripheral blood. This receptor was obtained from a man aged 55 to 70 with acute or convalescent COVID-19. The chain has TRBV9 and TRBJ1-4; no reliable D call. The CDR3 reads CASSVGAFAGANDEKLFF. The CDR3 DNA reads TGTGCCAGCAGCGTAGGGGCTTTTGCAGGCGCGAATGATGAAAAACTGTTTTTT. Based on the CDR3 plus reference TRBV9 and TRBJ1-4, the full variable domain is DSGVTQTPKHLITATGQRVTLRCSPRSGDLSVYWYQQSLDQGLQFLIQYYNGEERAKGNILERFSAQQFPDLHSELNLSSLELGDSALYFCASSVGAFAGANDEKLFFGSGTQLSVL.